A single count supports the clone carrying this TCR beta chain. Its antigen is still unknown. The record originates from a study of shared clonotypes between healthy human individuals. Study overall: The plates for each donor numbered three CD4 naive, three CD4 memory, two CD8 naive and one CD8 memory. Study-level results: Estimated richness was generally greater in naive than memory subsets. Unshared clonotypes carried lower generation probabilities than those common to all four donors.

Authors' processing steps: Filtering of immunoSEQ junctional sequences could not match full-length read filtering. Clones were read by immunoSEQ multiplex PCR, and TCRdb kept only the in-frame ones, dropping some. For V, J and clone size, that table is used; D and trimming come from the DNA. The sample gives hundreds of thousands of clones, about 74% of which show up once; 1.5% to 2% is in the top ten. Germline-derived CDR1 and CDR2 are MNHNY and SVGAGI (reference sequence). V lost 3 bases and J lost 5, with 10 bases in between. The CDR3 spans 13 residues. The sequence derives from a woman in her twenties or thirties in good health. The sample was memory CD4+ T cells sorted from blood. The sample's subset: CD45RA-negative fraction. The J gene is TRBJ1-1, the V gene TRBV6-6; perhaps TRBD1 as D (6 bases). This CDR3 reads CASSYRGRTEAFF. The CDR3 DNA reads TGTGCCAGCAGTTATCGGGGGCGTACTGAAGCTTTCTTT.